These T cell receptor beta chains were read from a single sample in a study of PD-1 blockade in classical Hodgkin lymphoma. Sequencing was performed with immunoSEQ multiplex PCR; in TCRdb, only in-frame clones are kept and a portion is missing. The repertoire consists of about 16,000 clones, with about 71% occurring once and the leading ten covering almost 8%. The specimen comprised peripheral blood mononuclear cells (PBMCs), sampled before the fourth cycle of nivolumab. These receptors were collected from a human donor with classical Hodgkin lymphoma. CDR3s include the opening cysteine and the closing phenylalanine or tryptophan. The D gene is left open where the match is weak.

>TRBV2|NA|TRBJ2-1
CASSELGGKVGQFF
>TRBV19|TRBD1|TRBJ1-4
CASMLGQGAEKLFF
>TRBV7-9|TRBD1|TRBJ2-7
CASSRQGTSYEQYF
>TRBV5-1|NA|TRBJ1-1
CASSLVPGTEAFF
>TRBV6-5|TRBD2|TRBJ2-3
CASSYLAGTDTQYF
>TRBV27|NA|TRBJ1-6
CASSLGTAVGNSPLHF
>TRBV27|NA|TRBJ1-5
CASSLSVYQPQHF
>TRBV6-4|NA|TRBJ1-1
CASSDSPADEAFF
>TRBV28|NA|TRBJ1-1
CASSLGQVNTEAFF
>TRBV5-5|TRBD1|TRBJ1-2
CASSLVRGEYGYTF
>TRBV4-1|TRBD2|TRBJ2-7
CASSRVPTSGTYEQYF
>TRBV5-1|NA|TRBJ2-1
CASSSRDARDEQFF
>TRBV5-4|NA|TRBJ2-5
CASSPGGGNVETQYF
>TRBV28|NA|TRBJ1-1
CASSVRGENTEAFF
>TRBV29-1|TRBD1|TRBJ2-7
CSVDLGTGISYEQYF
>TRBV7-9|TRBD2|TRBJ2-5
CASSFSGGRETQYF
>TRBV7-9|TRBD2|TRBJ2-1
CASSLDSLGGRSYNEQFF
>TRBV5-1|NA|TRBJ1-5
CASSFGVGQPQHF
>TRBV7-6|TRBD1|TRBJ2-1
CASSLDREAPEQFF
>TRBV4-1|NA|TRBJ1-1
CASSQDPHYTEAFF
>TRBV5-6|NA|TRBJ2-7
CASSLVTDEQYF
>TRBV14|NA|TRBJ1-6
CASSQERNYNSPLHF
>TRBV2|NA|TRBJ1-5
CASSETGSNQPQHF
>TRBV5-6|NA|TRBJ1-1
CASSLFANTEAFF
>TRBV4-2|TRBD1|TRBJ1-5
CASSPGTGGQPQHF